This TCR beta chain was identified in a study of T cells in Graves' hyperthyroidism and ophthalmopathy. The study's findings and limits: Ophthalmopathy onset followed model prediction by a median approximately six months. Stable hyperthyroidism and ophthalmopathy were separated using 13 V-J signatures. Blood also carried most thyroid clonotypes expanded above 0.001.

With regard to this clonotype: The antigen is unknown.

The CDR3 covers 18 residues. Deletions cut 4 bases from V and 0 bases from J, with 19 bases between. RNA transcripts were the template for amplifying TCR beta CDR3 regions. An initial round of RT-PCR targeting the TCR CDR3 relied on the HTBI primer set. Each CDR3 protein gets one entry after TCRdb re-called the multiplex PCR reads with MiXCR. The data show more than 500,000 distinct CDR3 sequences, with 46% seen just once and roughly 19% held by the top ten. V is TRBV12-3 or TRBV12-4 and J is TRBJ1-5; D possibly corresponds to TRBD1 (6 bases). This TCR was sampled from an adult woman with Graves' disease, either hyperthyroidism or ophthalmopathy (not recorded which). The sequenced material came from peripheral blood or thyroid tissue (not recorded which). CDR3 nucleotide sequence: TGTGCCAGCAGTTGGCCGGGACATCTCTTTTATAGCAATCAGCCCCAGCATTTT. Its protein product is CASSWPGHLFYSNQPQHF.